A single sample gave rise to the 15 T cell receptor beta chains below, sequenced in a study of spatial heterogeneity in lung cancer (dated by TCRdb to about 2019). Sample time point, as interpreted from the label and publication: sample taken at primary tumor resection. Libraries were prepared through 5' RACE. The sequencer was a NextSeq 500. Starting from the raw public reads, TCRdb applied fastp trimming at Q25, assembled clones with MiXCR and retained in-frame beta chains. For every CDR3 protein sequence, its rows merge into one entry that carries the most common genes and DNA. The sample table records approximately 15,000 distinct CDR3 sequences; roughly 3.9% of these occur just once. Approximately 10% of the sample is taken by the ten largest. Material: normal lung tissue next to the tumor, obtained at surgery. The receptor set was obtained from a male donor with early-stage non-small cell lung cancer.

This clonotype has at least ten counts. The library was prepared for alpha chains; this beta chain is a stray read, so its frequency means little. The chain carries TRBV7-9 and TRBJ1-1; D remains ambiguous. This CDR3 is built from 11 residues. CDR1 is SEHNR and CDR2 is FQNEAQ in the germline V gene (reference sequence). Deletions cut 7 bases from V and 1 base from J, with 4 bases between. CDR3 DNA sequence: TGTGCCAGCAAGCCGAACACTGAAGCTTTCTTT. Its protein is CASKPNTEAFF.

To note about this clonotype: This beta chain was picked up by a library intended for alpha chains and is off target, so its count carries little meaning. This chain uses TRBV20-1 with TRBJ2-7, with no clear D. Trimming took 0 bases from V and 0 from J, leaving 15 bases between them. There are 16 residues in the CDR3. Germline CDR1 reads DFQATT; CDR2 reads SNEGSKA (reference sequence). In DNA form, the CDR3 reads TGCAGTGCTAGAGATTTGAGGAGTAAGAGCTCCTACGAGCAGTACTTC. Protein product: CSARDLRSKSSYEQYF.

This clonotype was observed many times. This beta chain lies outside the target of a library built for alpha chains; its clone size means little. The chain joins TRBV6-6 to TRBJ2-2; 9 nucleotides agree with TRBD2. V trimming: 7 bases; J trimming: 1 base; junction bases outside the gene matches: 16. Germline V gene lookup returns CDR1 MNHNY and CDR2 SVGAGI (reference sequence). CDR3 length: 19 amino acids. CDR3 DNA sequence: TGTGCCAGCACTGACCCTGTGGGAGCGGGAGGAAAGAACACCGGGGAGCTGTTTTTT. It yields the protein CASTDPVGAGGKNTGELFF.

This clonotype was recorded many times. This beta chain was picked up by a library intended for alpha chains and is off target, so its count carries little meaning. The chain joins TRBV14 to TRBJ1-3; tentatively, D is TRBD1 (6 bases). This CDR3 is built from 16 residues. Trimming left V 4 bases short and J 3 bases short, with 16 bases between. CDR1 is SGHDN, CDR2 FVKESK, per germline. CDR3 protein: CASSRRDTIIGNTIYF. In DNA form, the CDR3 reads TGTGCCAGCAGCCGCCGGGACACAATCATTGGAAACACCATATATTTT.

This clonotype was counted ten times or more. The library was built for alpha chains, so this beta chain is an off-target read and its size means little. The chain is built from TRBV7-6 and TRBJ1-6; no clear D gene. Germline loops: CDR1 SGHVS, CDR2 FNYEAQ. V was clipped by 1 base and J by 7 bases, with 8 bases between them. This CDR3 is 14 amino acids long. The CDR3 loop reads CASSLGSENSPLHF. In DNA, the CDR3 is TGTGCCAGCAGCTTAGGGTCCGAGAATTCACCCCTCCACTTT.

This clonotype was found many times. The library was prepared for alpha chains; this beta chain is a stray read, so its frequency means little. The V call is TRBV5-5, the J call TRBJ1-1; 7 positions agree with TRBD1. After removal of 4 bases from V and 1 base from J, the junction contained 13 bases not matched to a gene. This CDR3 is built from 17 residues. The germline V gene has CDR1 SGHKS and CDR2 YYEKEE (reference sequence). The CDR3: CASSRSGQLLGNTEAFF. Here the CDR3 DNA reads TGTGCCAGCAGCCGATCGGGACAGCTCCTGGGGAACACTGAAGCTTTCTTT.

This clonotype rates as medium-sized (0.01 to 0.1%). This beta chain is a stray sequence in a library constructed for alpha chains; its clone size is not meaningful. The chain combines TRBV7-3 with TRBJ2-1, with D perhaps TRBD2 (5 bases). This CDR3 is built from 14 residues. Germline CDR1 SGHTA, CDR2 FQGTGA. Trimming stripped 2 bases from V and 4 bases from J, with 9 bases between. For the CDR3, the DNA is TGTGCCAGCAGCTTATACGAGGGATACAATGAGCAGTTCTTC. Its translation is CASSLYEGYNEQFF.

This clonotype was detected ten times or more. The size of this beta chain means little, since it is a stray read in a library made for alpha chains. DNA for the CDR3: TGTGCCAGCAGCCCCACCTACGGACAGGGACGCTACGAGCAGTACTTC. It codes for CASSPTYGQGRYEQYF. The V call is TRBV7-3, the J call TRBJ2-7; TRBD1 matches 8 bases. CDR1 and CDR2 (germline): SGHTA, FQGTGA. V shed 5 bases, J shed 3 bases, and the junction held 12 bases outside the gene matches. This CDR3 spans 16 amino acids. Together with reference TRBV7-3 and TRBJ2-7, the CDR3 gives the full variable domain: GAGVSQTPSNKVTEKGKYVELRCDPISGHTALYWYRQSLGQGPEFLIYFQGTGAADDSGLPNDRFFAVRPEGSVSTLKIQRTERGDSAVYLCASSPTYGQGRYEQYFGPGTRLTVT.

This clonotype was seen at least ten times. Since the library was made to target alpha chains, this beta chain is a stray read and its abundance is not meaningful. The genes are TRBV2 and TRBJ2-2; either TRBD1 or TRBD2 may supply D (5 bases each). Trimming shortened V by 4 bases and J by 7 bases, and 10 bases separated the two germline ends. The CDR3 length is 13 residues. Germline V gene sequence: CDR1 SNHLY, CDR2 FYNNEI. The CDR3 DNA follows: TGTGCCAGCAGTGGAGGGGCTGGCGGGGAGCTGTTTTTT. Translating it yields CASSGGAGGELFF. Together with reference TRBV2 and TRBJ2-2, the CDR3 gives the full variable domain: EPEVTQTPSHQVTQMGQEVILRCVPISNHLYFYWYRQILGQKVEFLVSFYNNEISEKSEIFDDQFSVERPDGSNFTLKIRSTKLEDSAMYFCASSGGAGGELFFGEGSRLTVL.

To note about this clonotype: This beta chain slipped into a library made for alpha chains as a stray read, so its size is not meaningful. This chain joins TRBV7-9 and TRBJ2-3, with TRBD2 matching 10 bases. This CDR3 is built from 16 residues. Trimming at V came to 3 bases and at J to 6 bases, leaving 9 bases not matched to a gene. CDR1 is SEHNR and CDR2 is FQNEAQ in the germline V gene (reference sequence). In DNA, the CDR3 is TGTGCCAGCAGCTTTGCTAGCGGGAGTCCAGCTGATACGCAGTATTTT. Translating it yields CASSFASGSPADTQYF.

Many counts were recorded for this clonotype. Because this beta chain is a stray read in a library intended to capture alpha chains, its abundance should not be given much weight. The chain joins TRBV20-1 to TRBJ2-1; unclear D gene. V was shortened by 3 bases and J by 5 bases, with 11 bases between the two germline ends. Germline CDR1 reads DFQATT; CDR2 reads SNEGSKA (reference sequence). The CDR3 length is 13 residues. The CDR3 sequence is CSARGQIHNEQFF. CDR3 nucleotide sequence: TGCAGTGCTAGGGGTCAGATTCACAATGAGCAGTTCTTC.

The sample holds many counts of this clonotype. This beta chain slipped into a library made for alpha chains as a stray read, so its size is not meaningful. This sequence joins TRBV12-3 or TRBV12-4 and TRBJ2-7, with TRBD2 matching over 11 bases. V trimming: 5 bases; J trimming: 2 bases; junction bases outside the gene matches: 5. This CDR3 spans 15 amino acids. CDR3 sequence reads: CASSTIAGGPYEQYF. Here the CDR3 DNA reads TGTGCCAGCAGTACAATAGCGGGAGGGCCCTACGAGCAGTACTTC.

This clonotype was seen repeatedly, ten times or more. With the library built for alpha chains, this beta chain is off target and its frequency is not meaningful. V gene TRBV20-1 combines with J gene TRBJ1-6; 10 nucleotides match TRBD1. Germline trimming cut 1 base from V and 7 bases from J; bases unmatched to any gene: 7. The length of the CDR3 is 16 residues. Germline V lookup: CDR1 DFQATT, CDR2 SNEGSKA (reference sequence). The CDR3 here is CSARAFQGQGNSPLHF. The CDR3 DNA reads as TGCAGTGCTAGAGCCTTCCAGGGACAGGGGAATTCACCCCTCCACTTT.

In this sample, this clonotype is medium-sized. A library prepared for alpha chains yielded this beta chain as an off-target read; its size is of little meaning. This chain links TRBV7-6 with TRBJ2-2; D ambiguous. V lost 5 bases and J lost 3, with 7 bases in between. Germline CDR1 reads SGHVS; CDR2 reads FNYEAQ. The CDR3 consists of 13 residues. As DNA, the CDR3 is TGTGCCAGCAGCGTACGTTACACCGGGGAGCTGTTTTTT. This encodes CASSVRYTGELFF.

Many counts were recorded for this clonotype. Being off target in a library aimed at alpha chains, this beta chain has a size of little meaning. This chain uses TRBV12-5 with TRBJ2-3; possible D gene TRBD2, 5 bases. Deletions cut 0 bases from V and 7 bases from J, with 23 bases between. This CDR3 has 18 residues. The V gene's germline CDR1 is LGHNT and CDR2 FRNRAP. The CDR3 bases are TGTGCTAGTGGTTTGGTACTACTCGCTAGCAGTTGGGAATATACGCAGTATTTT. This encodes CASGLVLLASSWEYTQYF.